Presented here are 18 T cell receptor beta chains from one specimen sequenced in a study of neurological immune-mediated disorders. TCRdb ran MiXCR on the 5' RACE reads and lists one entry per CDR3 protein. Among 65,000 to 90,000 distinct CDR3 sequences listed, 10% were seen once. Input material: PBMCs. The receptor source for this set is a man aged 40-49 years in good health.

This clonotype was picked up many times. V usage is TRBV5-1 and J usage is TRBJ1-1; D is unclear. V was shortened by 3 bases and J by 4 bases, with 16 bases between the two germline ends. This CDR3 has 15 amino acids. Germline loops: CDR1 SGHRS, CDR2 YFSETQ. The CDR3, as DNA: TGCGCCAGCAGCTCGTCAGGTGGGGTGAGCACTGAAGCTTTCTTT. It translates to CASSSSGGVSTEAFF.

This clonotype was counted many times. The V gene is TRBV5-6, the J gene TRBJ1-4, with 7 bases matching TRBD1. There are 15 residues in the CDR3. With 6 bases clipped from V and 4 bases from J, the junction kept 9 bases outside the gene matches. Per germline, CDR1 SGHDT and CDR2 YYEEEE. The CDR3 region is CASTTGTAINEKLFF. The CDR3 DNA sequence: TGTGCCAGCACGACGGGGACAGCTATTAATGAAAAACTGTTTTTT.

This clonotype has ten or more counts. The gene calls are TRBV5-5 and TRBJ2-1, with D possibly being TRBD1 or TRBD2 (5 bases each). Germline V gives CDR1 SGHKS, CDR2 YYEKEE (reference sequence). The germline V and J ends were trimmed by 0 bases and 6 bases, with 13 bases remaining between them. The CDR3 sequence is 15 residues long. The CDR3 reads CASSLARAGGNEQFF. CDR3 nucleotides: TGTGCCAGCAGCTTGGCCAGGGCCGGAGGCAATGAGCAGTTCTTC.

This clonotype was counted ten times or more. V gene TRBV20-1 combines with J gene TRBJ2-3; no clear D gene. This CDR3 region has 13 residues. Deletions cut 6 bases from V and 0 bases from J, with 10 bases between. Germline V gives CDR1 DFQATT, CDR2 SNEGSKA (reference sequence). The CDR3, as DNA: TGCAGTGCCAATCTAGGGAGCACAGATACGCAGTATTTT. Translating it yields CSANLGSTDTQYF.

This clonotype was recorded at least ten times. The chain is built from TRBV15 and TRBJ1-5; D is ambiguous. CDR1 and CDR2 from the germline V gene are LNHNV and YYDKDF (reference sequence). Trimming removed 5 bases at V and 9 bases at J, with 11 bases between. The CDR3 is made up of 12 amino acids. The CDR3 protein is CATSPEVGPQHF. The CDR3 region has the DNA TGTGCCACCAGCCCGGAAGTGGGGCCCCAGCATTTT.

This clonotype was seen many times. The chain employs TRBV12-3 or TRBV12-4 and TRBJ2-1; D is unclear. Trimming left V 8 bases short and J 11 bases short, with 16 bases between. The CDR3 length is 12 residues. In nucleotides, the CDR3 is TGTGCCAGCCGAGCAGCTCTAAATAAGCAGTTCTTC. Its translation: CASRAALNKQFF.

This clonotype was recorded at least ten times. This rearrangement joins TRBV24-1 to TRBJ1-5, with no clear D. Germline V gene data show CDR1 as KGHDR and CDR2 as SFDVKD. The CDR3 spans 14 residues. V lost 5 bases and J 5 bases, leaving 12 bases between the germline ends. The CDR3 DNA reads as TGTGCCACCAGTGGGTCAGAGAGATATCAGCCCCAGCATTTT. It is translated as CATSGSERYQPQHF.

This clonotype was recorded at least ten times. The rearrangement uses TRBV6-5 and TRBJ1-2; unclear D gene. Germline CDR1 is MNHEY and CDR2 is SVGAGI. The germline V and J ends were trimmed by 6 bases and 0 bases, with 8 bases remaining between them. The CDR3 is 13 amino acids. In nucleotides, the CDR3 is TGTGCCAGCAGCCAGGCCGCTAACTATGGCTACACCTTC. Amino acids: CASSQAANYGYTF.

Many counts were recorded for this clonotype. The chain has TRBV30 and TRBJ2-3; no clear D gene. The CDR3 is made up of 11 amino acids. CDR1 GTSNPN and CDR2 SVGIG come from the germline V gene (reference sequence). V dropped 2 bases and J dropped 3 bases, with 3 bases sitting between them. CDR3 region: CAWSITDTQYF. Here the CDR3 DNA reads TGTGCCTGGAGTATAACAGATACGCAGTATTTT.

This clonotype was seen many times. The V gene is TRBV28, the J gene TRBJ1-2; 8 nucleotides line up with TRBD1. CDR1 is MDHEN and CDR2 is SYDVKM in the germline V gene. V was pared by 3 bases and J by 5 bases, with 11 bases of the junction left unmatched. There are 16 residues in the CDR3. The CDR3 DNA reads as TGTGCCAGCAGTTTGAAATCCCCCCAGGGGGCATATGGCTACACCTTC. Its protein is CASSLKSPQGAYGYTF.

This clonotype has at least ten counts. The chain links TRBV24-1 to TRBJ2-5; maybe TRBD2 (5 bases). Germline V gene sequence: CDR1 KGHDR, CDR2 SFDVKD. Trimming pared 2 bases from V and 5 bases from J, leaving 14 bases between. This CDR3 is 15 amino acids long. DNA of the CDR3: TGTGCCACCAGTGATTCCTCATTCGGCGGGGAGACCCAGTACTTC. It specifies CATSDSSFGGETQYF.

The chain combines TRBV27 with TRBJ1-2; D gene uncertain. Germline V gene data show CDR1 as MNHEY and CDR2 as SMNVEV (reference sequence). There are 12 residues in the CDR3. V lost 8 bases to trimming and J lost 0 bases, with 7 bases between them. The CDR3 region has the DNA TGTGCCAGCCGCGAAGCTAACTATGGCTACACCTTC. This encodes CASREANYGYTF.

Ten or more counts support this clonotype. The chain joins TRBV20-1 to TRBJ2-5; D is ambiguous. The V gene's germline CDR1 is DFQATT and CDR2 SNEGSKA (reference sequence). V was trimmed by 3 bases and J by 5 bases, leaving 7 bases between them. This CDR3 spans 11 amino acids. In DNA form, the CDR3 reads TGCAGTGCTAGGAACCGGGAGACCCAGTACTTC. It is translated as CSARNRETQYF.

This clonotype was seen many times. The chain joins TRBV7-3 to TRBJ2-7; 7 bases fit TRBD2. This CDR3 spans 15 amino acids. The junction had 7 bases not matched to a gene; V was cut back by 5 bases and J by 0 bases. CDR1 SGHTA and CDR2 FQGTGA come from the germline V gene. The CDR3 loop is CASSQERGDSYEQYF. The CDR3 nucleotides read TGTGCCAGCAGCCAAGAACGGGGGGACTCCTACGAGCAGTACTTC.

This clonotype appeared many times. The gene calls are TRBV5-1 and TRBJ2-2; D might be TRBD1 or TRBD2, each matching 6 bases. This CDR3 spans 15 amino acids. With 4 bases removed from V and 2 bases from J, the gap between germline ends came to 12 bases. Per the germline V gene, CDR1 is SGHRS and CDR2 is YFSETQ. The CDR3 sequence: CASSPGGGNTGELFF. As DNA, the CDR3 is TGCGCCAGCAGCCCTGGAGGGGGAAACACCGGGGAGCTGTTTTTT. Combining the CDR3 with reference TRBV5-1 and TRBJ2-2 gives the whole variable domain KAGVTQTPRYLIKTRGQQVTLSCSPISGHRSVSWYQQTPGQGLQFLFEYFSETQRNKGNFPGRFSGRQFSNSRSEMNVSTLELGDSALYLCASSPGGGNTGELFFGEGSRLTVL.

There are many counts of this clonotype. V usage is TRBV5-5 and J usage is TRBJ2-2; D gene uncertain. The V end lost 2 bases, the J end lost 4 bases, and 12 bases lay between the germline ends. The germline gives CDR1 SGHKS, CDR2 YYEKEE (reference sequence). CDR3 length: 15 residues. In DNA, the CDR3 is TGTGCCAGCAGCTTCGACCCCGCCAGCACCGGGGAGCTGTTTTTT. Its protein product is CASSFDPASTGELFF.

The rearrangement links TRBV7-9 to TRBJ2-1, with unresolved D. Trimming left V 7 bases short and J 9 bases short, with 16 bases between. The CDR3 length is 13 residues. CDR1 SEHNR and CDR2 FQNEAQ come from the germline V gene (reference sequence). CDR3 sequence reads: CASNFPWSVEQFF. The CDR3 coding sequence is TGTGCCAGCAACTTCCCCTGGAGCGTTGAGCAGTTCTTC.

Many counts were recorded for this clonotype. The chain links TRBV28 to TRBJ2-2; tentatively, D is TRBD2 (5 bases). The germline CDR1 and CDR2 sequences are MDHEN and SYDVKM. The CDR3 has 16 residues. Trimming took off 1 base at V and 5 bases at J, with 14 bases between the two ends. The CDR3 loop reads CASSLFLGERTGELFF. CDR3 DNA: TGTGCCAGCAGTTTATTTCTCGGGGAGAGGACCGGGGAGCTGTTTTTT.